These T cell receptor beta chains were read from a single sample in a study of tumor and adjacent non-tumor tissue in lung cancer. Via MiXCR, TCRdb re-called the multiplex PCR reads, giving one row per CDR3 protein. The sample consists of about 110,000 distinct CDR3 sequences, over 75% of them appearing once. Sequencing used lung tumor tissue. The origin of the receptors is a man in his 70s with non-small cell lung cancer. The conserved cysteine and the conserved F or W are not part of the CDR3 here. Size values are once, few and many counts, or a class for expanded clones, and some rows have none.

V gene: TRBV4-1; J gene: TRBJ2-5; clone size: many; CDR3 protein: ASSQDGRGPQETQY
V gene: TRBV28; J gene: TRBJ2-1; clone size: few; CDR3 protein: ASNLVQGEANEQF
V gene: TRBV5-5; J gene: TRBJ2-2; clone size: NA; CDR3 protein: TSSLVGSRWGTGELF
V gene: TRBV11-3; J gene: TRBJ2-1; clone size: NA; CDR3 protein: ASSPLGTNGGYNEQF
V gene: TRBV29-1; J gene: TRBJ1-2; clone size: NA; CDR3 protein: SDLKTGAYGYT
V gene: TRBV9; J gene: TRBJ1-3; clone size: NA; CDR3 protein: ASSHPGARSSGNTIY
V gene: TRBV20-1; J gene: TRBJ2-1; clone size: many; CDR3 protein: SQTRGRIYEQF
V gene: TRBV12-3/TRBV12-4; J gene: TRBJ2-7; clone size: once; CDR3 protein: ASSTSTGRPNEQY
V gene: TRBV4-2; J gene: TRBJ1-4; clone size: NA; CDR3 protein: ASSQVPLRVANEKLL
V gene: TRBV12-3/TRBV12-4; J gene: TRBJ1-6; clone size: NA; CDR3 protein: ASTSGTGGYNTPPH
V gene: TRBV5-4; J gene: TRBJ1-1; clone size: NA; CDR3 protein: ASSLDFRDGAF
V gene: TRBV11-2; J gene: TRBJ1-4; clone size: NA; CDR3 protein: ARCRSGTSNEKLF
V gene: TRBV5-1; J gene: TRBJ1-1; clone size: many; CDR3 protein: ASGVRGGETEAF
V gene: TRBV5-1; J gene: TRBJ1-4; clone size: once; CDR3 protein: ASRGQSERLF
V gene: TRBV7-2; J gene: TRBJ2-3; clone size: once; CDR3 protein: ATISSWNTQF
V gene: TRBV6-5; J gene: TRBJ1-6; clone size: NA; CDR3 protein: DTRRASYNSSLH
V gene: TRBV6-2/TRBV6-3; J gene: TRBJ2-1; clone size: medium-sized; CDR3 protein: ASSYVVGEQF
V gene: TRBV11-2; J gene: TRBJ2-2; clone size: NA; CDR3 protein: ASSLLAGGTGELF
V gene: TRBV12-3/TRBV12-4; J gene: TRBJ1-5; clone size: NA; CDR3 protein: ASSTYRWQGNQPQH
V gene: TRBV5-6; J gene: TRBJ2-7; clone size: NA; CDR3 protein: VSSSNPKGLAIPYEQY
V gene: TRBV2; J gene: TRBJ2-7; clone size: few; CDR3 protein: ASSASLATTYEQY
V gene: TRBV6-1; J gene: TRBJ2-1; clone size: NA; CDR3 protein: ASSVSGNERF
V gene: TRBV11-2; J gene: TRBJ2-1; clone size: NA; CDR3 protein: AGSLHVRDWASYIEQF
V gene: TRBV20-1; J gene: TRBJ2-7; clone size: NA; CDR3 protein: SVRVAEHSYEQY
V gene: TRBV29-1; J gene: TRBJ2-2; clone size: once; CDR3 protein: SAYIAGGTGELF
V gene: TRBV6-6; J gene: TRBJ1-3; clone size: NA; CDR3 protein: ASSISGQGGNTIY
V gene: TRBV12-3/TRBV12-4; J gene: TRBJ2-7; clone size: NA; CDR3 protein: ARSPPDSYEQY
V gene: TRBV6-2/TRBV6-3; J gene: TRBJ2-2; clone size: NA; CDR3 protein: ASSRVNTGELF
V gene: TRBV20-1; J gene: TRBJ2-3; clone size: NA; CDR3 protein: NASGRDTQY
V gene: TRBV6-5; J gene: TRBJ2-7; clone size: NA; CDR3 protein: ASSYGQGGYGFYEQY
V gene: TRBV18; J gene: TRBJ2-3; clone size: many; CDR3 protein: ASSRDITDTQY
V gene: TRBV10-2; J gene: TRBJ2-6; clone size: NA; CDR3 protein: TSIPSLAHSGANVLT
V gene: TRBV6-5; J gene: TRBJ2-7; clone size: NA; CDR3 protein: ASSPGLLRNEQY
V gene: TRBV11-1; J gene: TRBJ1-2; clone size: once; CDR3 protein: ASSLYSSGYT
V gene: TRBV11-3; J gene: TRBJ2-6; clone size: many; CDR3 protein: ASSQQGSGANVLT
V gene: TRBV6-5; J gene: TRBJ1-2; clone size: NA; CDR3 protein: ASSYSPRPLKYGYT
V gene: TRBV12-3/TRBV12-4; J gene: TRBJ2-3; clone size: NA; CDR3 protein: ASSLGGVGIDTQY
V gene: TRBV5-4; J gene: TRBJ2-6; clone size: once; CDR3 protein: ARSFQGEYSGANVLT
V gene: TRBV28; J gene: TRBJ2-3; clone size: many; CDR3 protein: ASSPLAGGLDTQY
V gene: TRBV11-1; J gene: TRBJ2-6; clone size: NA; CDR3 protein: ASSHGRTGANVLT
V gene: TRBV10-3; J gene: TRBJ2-1; clone size: NA; CDR3 protein: AISEYRDSYNYQF
V gene: TRBV6-2/TRBV6-3; J gene: TRBJ2-3; clone size: NA; CDR3 protein: ASSSRGGSVGTQY